The clone carrying this T cell receptor beta chain has just a few counts. Unique molecular identifiers were used in preparing the TCRbeta library. MiXCR, applied by TCRdb to the PCR reads, yields one record per CDR3 protein. The sample shows 350,000 to 400,000 distinct CDR3 sequences, around 21% of them seen only once. These data are taken from a study of T-cell reconstitution after alpha-beta-depleted transplantation in children. V shed 9 bases and J shed 9 bases, with 15 bases lying between them. CDR1 is MNHNY, CDR2 SVGAGI, per germline (reference sequence). The CDR3 runs to 12 residues. Sequenced here: PBMCs from the stem cell graft donor, sampled from the stem cell graft. The source is a human donor who donated a stem cell graft to a child with acute myeloid leukemia. V and J are TRBV6-6 and TRBJ2-1; D possibly matches TRBD1 or TRBD2 (6 bases each). CDR3 loop: CASGSGASEQFF. The CDR3 DNA reads TGTGCCAGTGGGTCGGGGGCCAGTGAGCAGTTCTTC.